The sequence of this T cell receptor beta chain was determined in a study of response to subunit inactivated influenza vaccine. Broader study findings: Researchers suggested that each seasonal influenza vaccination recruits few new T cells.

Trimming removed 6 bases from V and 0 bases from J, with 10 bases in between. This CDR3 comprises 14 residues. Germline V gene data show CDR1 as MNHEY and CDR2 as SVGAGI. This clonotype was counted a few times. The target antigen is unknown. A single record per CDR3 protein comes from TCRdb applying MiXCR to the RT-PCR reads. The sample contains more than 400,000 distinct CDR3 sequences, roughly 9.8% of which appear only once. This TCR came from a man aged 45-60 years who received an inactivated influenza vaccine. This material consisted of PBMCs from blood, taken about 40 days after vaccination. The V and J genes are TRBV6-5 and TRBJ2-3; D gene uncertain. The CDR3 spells CASRYGGSTDTQYF. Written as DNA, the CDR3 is TGTGCCAGCAGATACGGCGGTAGCACAGATACGCAGTATTTT.